This T cell receptor (beta chain) was recorded in a study of blood T cell repertoires in COVID-19. About the study: Italy, Spain and the United States were the sources of the convalescent and acute COVID-19 samples. PBMCs, B-cell-depleted T cells, or T cells provided the cDNA or gDNA that made up the material.

The CDR3 runs to 17 residues. Germline lookup yields CDR1 LNHDA and CDR2 SQIVND (reference sequence). Trimming took 0 bases from V and 1 from J; bases not matched to a gene: 6. As originally analysed: For nucleated cells, counts were estimated from reference gene primer amplification. Measured with immunoSEQ multiplex PCR; TCRdb has only the in-frame clones, and not every one. Clone size and V and J calls were adopted from that table, with D and trimming inferred from the DNA. Here the sample spans 80,000 to 85,000 clones, under 90% being singletons. Sample: peripheral blood. The chain combines TRBV19 with TRBJ2-3, with 8 bases matching TRBD1. This TCR was recovered from a human donor in a cohort sampled during active COVID-19. DNA for the CDR3: TGTGCCAGTAGTATAGAGGCAGGGGGCCTCCGCACAGATACGCAGTATTTT. Amino acid sequence: CASSIEAGGLRTDTQYF.